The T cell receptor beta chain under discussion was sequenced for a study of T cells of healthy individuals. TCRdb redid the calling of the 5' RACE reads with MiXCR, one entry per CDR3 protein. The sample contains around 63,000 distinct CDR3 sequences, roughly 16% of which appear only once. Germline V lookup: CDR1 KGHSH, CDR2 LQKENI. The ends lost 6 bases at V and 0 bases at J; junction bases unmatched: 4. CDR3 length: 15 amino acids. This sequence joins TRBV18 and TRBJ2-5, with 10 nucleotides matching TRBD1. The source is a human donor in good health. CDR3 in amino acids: CASSLGTGDQETQYF. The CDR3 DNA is TGTGCCAGCTCCTTGGGGACAGGGGACCAAGAGACCCAGTACTTC. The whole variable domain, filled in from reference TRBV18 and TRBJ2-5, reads NAGVMQNPRHLVRRRGQEARLRCSPMKGHSHVYWYRQLPEEGLKFMVYLQKENIIDESGMPKERFSAEFPKEGPSILRIQQVVRGDSAAYFCASSLGTGDQETQYFGPGTRLLVL.